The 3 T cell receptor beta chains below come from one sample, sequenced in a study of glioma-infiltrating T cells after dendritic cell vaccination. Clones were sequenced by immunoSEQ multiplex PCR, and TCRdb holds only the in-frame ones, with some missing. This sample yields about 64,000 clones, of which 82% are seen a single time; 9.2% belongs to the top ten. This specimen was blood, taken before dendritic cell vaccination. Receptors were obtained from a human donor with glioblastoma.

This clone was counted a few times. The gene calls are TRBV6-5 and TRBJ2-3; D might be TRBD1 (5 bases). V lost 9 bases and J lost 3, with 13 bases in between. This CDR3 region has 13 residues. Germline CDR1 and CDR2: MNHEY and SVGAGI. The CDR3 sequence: CASHRAGTDTQYF. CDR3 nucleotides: TGTGCCAGTCACCGGGCAGGGACAGATACGCAGTATTTT.

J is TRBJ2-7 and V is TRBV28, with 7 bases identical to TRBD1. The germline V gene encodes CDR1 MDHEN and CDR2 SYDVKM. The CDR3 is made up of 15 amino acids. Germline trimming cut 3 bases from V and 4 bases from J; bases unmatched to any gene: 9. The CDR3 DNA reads TGTGCCAGCAGTTTTTTGCAGGGGGTAATTTACGAGCAGTACTTC. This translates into CASSFLQGVIYEQYF.

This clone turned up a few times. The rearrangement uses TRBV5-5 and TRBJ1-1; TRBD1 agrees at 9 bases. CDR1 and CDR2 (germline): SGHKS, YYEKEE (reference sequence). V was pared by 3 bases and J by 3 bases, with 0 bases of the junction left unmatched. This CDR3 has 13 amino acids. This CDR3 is CASSWDRDTEAFF. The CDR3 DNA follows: TGTGCCAGCAGCTGGGACAGGGACACTGAAGCTTTCTTT. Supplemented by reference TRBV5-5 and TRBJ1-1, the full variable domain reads DAGVTQSPTHLIKTRGQQVTLRCSPISGHKSVSWYQQVLGQGPQFIFQYYEKEERGRGNFPDRFSARQFPNYSSELNVNALLLGDSALYLCASSWDRDTEAFFGQGTRLTVV.